The 21 T cell receptor beta chains listed next were all sequenced from one sample in a study of control samples from healthy donors and cancer patients. Generated by immunoSEQ multiplex PCR, the TCRdb table keeps only in-frame clones and is missing some. The table includes tens of thousands of clones, more than 85% detected once. The source material was blood. These receptor sequences come from a woman in her thirties in good health.

Concerning this clone: This same CDR3 is encoded by further DNA sequences in the sample. The chain recombines TRBV3-1 (or the pseudogene TRBV3-2) with TRBJ1-3; D is possibly TRBD1 (5 bases). The germline V gene encodes CDR1 LGHDT and CDR2 YNNKEL (reference sequence). Trimming cost V 1 base and J 0 bases, with 7 bases left between them. This CDR3 contains 15 residues. CDR3 residues: CASSQAGSSGNTIYF. For the CDR3, the DNA is TGTGCCAGCAGCCAAGCAGGGAGCTCTGGAAACACCATATATTTT.

The rearrangement joins TRBV28 to TRBJ1-1; weak D call: TRBD1 (6 bases). CDR3 size: 13 residues. CDR1 is MDHEN and CDR2 is SYDVKM in the germline V gene. V lost 3 bases, J lost 1 base, and 6 bases lay in between. The CDR3 is CASSLGQNTEAFF. CDR3 bases: TGTGCCAGCAGTTTGGGACAGAACACTGAAGCTTTCTTT. The entire variable domain, with the rest obtained from reference TRBV28 and TRBJ1-1, is as follows: DVKVTQSSRYLVKRTGEKVFLECVQDMDHENMFWYRQDPGLGLRLIYFSYDVKMKEKGDIPEGYSVSREKKERFSLILESASTNQTSMYLCASSLGQNTEAFFGQGTRLTVV.

This sequence joins TRBV28 and TRBJ1-3, with D hard to call. Between the trimmed V and J ends, which lost 5 bases and 4 bases, there was a span of 15 bases. CDR1 MDHEN and CDR2 SYDVKM come from the germline V gene. The CDR3 consists of 15 residues. The CDR3 protein is CASSARTGRGNTIYF. CDR3 coding DNA: TGTGCCAGCAGTGCCCGGACGGGGAGGGGAAACACCATATATTTT.

The V gene is TRBV4-1, the J gene TRBJ1-2; D is unresolved. V was clipped by 4 bases and J by 0 bases, with 15 bases between them. The CDR3 runs 16 residues. The germline V gene has CDR1 MGHRA and CDR2 YSYEKL. CDR3 protein: CASSLLYGGSNYGYTF. The CDR3, as DNA: TGCGCCAGCAGCCTACTGTATGGCGGCTCTAACTATGGCTACACCTTC.

This clone was found once. This sequence joins TRBV5-8 and TRBJ1-3; D is uncertain. The V and J ends lost 2 bases and 0 bases respectively, with 3 bases between them. The CDR3 totals 13 residues. Germline-derived CDR1 and CDR2 are SGHTS and YDEGEE. The CDR3 DNA reads as TGTGCCAGCAGCTTATACTCTGGAAACACCATATATTTT. Translation: CASSLYSGNTIYF.

In this sample, this clone turned up once. The rearrangement links TRBV7-9 to TRBJ2-1, with D possibly matching TRBD1 (5 bases). From germline, CDR1 is SEHNR and CDR2 FQNEAQ (reference sequence). Trimming removed 1 base from V and 4 bases from J, with 8 bases in between. The CDR3 has 14 residues. Written as DNA, the CDR3 is TGTGCCAGCAGCTTAGAACAGGAGTACAATGAGCAGTTCTTC. This sequence encodes CASSLEQEYNEQFF.

The chain is built from TRBV14 and TRBJ1-2; weak D call: TRBD1 (6 bases). The CDR3 spans 15 residues. Germline V gene lookup returns CDR1 SGHDN and CDR2 FVKESK. V dropped 2 bases and J dropped 3 bases, with 13 bases sitting between them. The CDR3 region is CASSQLAGADYGYTF. The CDR3 nucleotides read TGTGCCAGCAGCCAACTGGCGGGGGCAGACTATGGCTACACCTTC.

The CDR3 is CATSRGGSGGEEKLFF. The CDR3 bases are TGTGCCACCAGCAGAGGGGGATCAGGGGGCGAGGAAAAACTGTTTTTT. The V call is TRBV15, the J call TRBJ1-4, with 8 bases aligning to TRBD1. This CDR3 has 16 amino acids. Germline assignment: CDR1 LNHNV and CDR2 YYDKDF (reference sequence). V lost 1 base, J lost 8 bases, and 9 bases stayed unmatched.

The CDR3 protein is CSVEDRGAKNIQYF. As DNA, the CDR3 is TGCAGCGTTGAAGATAGGGGAGCCAAAAACATTCAGTACTTC. The chain carries TRBV29-1 and TRBJ2-4; D is perhaps TRBD1 (5 bases). This CDR3 is built from 14 residues. V was shortened by 0 bases and J by 0 bases, with 6 bases between the two germline ends. Germline V CDR1 and CDR2: SQVTM, ANQGSEA.

The rearrangement links TRBV19 to TRBJ1-6; TRBD1 matches at 7 bases. Germline V CDR1 and CDR2: LNHDA, SQIVND (reference sequence). This CDR3 is 14 amino acids long. The V segment lost 5 bases and the J segment 7 bases; nucleotides outside the gene matches: 5. In DNA form, the CDR3 reads TGTGCCAGTAGTCAGGGACAGAGGAATTCACCCCTCCACTTT. This translates into CASSQGQRNSPLHF. Full variable domain (rest looked up from reference TRBV19 and TRBJ1-6): DGGITQSPKYLFRKEGQNVTLSCEQNLNHDAMYWYRQDPGQGLRLIYYSQIVNDFQKGDIAEGYSVSREKKESFPLTVTSAQKNPTAFYLCASSQGQRNSPLHFGNGTRLTVT.

V is TRBV4-2 and J is TRBJ2-5; D unresolved. Germline V gene lookup returns CDR1 LGHNA and CDR2 YNFKEQ. V lost 0 bases and J lost 2, with 10 bases in between. The CDR3 has 15 residues. CDR3 DNA sequence: TGTGCCAGCAGCCAAGAAGGGCAGATACAAGAGACCCAGTACTTC. Its protein product is CASSQEGQIQETQYF.

This chain joins TRBV7-2 and TRBJ2-5; 7 bases agree with TRBD2. The CDR3 extends over 13 amino acids. Per germline, CDR1 SGHTA and CDR2 FQGNSA. V shed 5 bases and J 2 bases; nucleotides not matched to a gene: 2. The CDR3 loop reads CASSLGGQETQYF. The CDR3 DNA reads TGTGCCAGCAGCCTCGGGGGGCAAGAGACCCAGTACTTC.

This chain connects TRBV4-1 to TRBJ2-2; D is uncertain. V lost 2 bases, J lost 7 bases, and 8 bases lay in between. The germline V gene has CDR1 MGHRA and CDR2 YSYEKL. The CDR3 loop spans 13 amino acids. For the CDR3, the DNA is TGCGCCAGCAGCCAATACGTTAGCGGGGAGCTGTTTTTT. Translated: CASSQYVSGELFF.

The chain couples TRBV6-2 or TRBV6-3 to TRBJ2-7, with TRBD2 as a possible D gene (6 bases). The CDR3 is 16 residues long. Trimming took 4 bases from V and 1 from J, leaving 17 bases between them. Germline V gene sequence: CDR1 MNHEY, CDR2 SVGEGT. The CDR3 bases are TGTGCCAGCAGTTCCCTATCTAGCGCTCTATCCTACGAGCAGTACTTC. Translating it yields CASSSLSSALSYEQYF.

The V gene is TRBV11-3, the J gene TRBJ2-1; TRBD1 agrees at 9 bases. V was clipped by 5 bases and J by 8 bases; unmatched bases: 13. The CDR3 totals 16 residues. The V gene's germline CDR1 is SGHNT and CDR2 YENEEA. The CDR3: CASSGTGQDLIDEQFF. DNA of the CDR3: TGTGCCAGCAGCGGGACAGGGCAAGACCTCATCGATGAGCAGTTCTTC. The variable domain in full, with the rest retrieved from reference TRBV11-3 and TRBJ2-1, is EAGVVQSPRYKIIEKKQPVAFWCNPISGHNTLYWYLQNLGQGPELLIRYENEEAVDDSQLPKDRFSAERLKGVDSTLKIQPAELGDSAVYLCASSGTGQDLIDEQFFGPGTRLTVL.

The V gene is TRBV6-5, the J gene TRBJ2-1, with TRBD1 matching over 8 bases. V lost 4 bases to trimming and J lost 4 bases; unmatched junction nucleotides: 6. Per the germline V gene, CDR1 is MNHEY and CDR2 is SVGAGI. The CDR3 length is 15 residues. The CDR3 reads CASSSGQGPYNEQFF. In nucleotides, the CDR3 is TGTGCCAGCAGTTCCGGACAGGGTCCTTACAATGAGCAGTTCTTC.

The CDR3 loop reads CASSPYRQGPGYEQYF. CDR3 sequence (DNA): TGCGCCAGCAGCCCCTACCGACAGGGCCCTGGTTACGAGCAGTACTTC. The chain is built from TRBV5-1 and TRBJ2-7, with 7 bases matching TRBD1. The trim removed 4 bases at V and 4 bases at J, leaving 14 bases unmatched. The CDR3 loop spans 16 amino acids. Germline values: CDR1 SGHRS, CDR2 YFSETQ. The variable domain in full, completed from reference TRBV5-1 and TRBJ2-7, reads KAGVTQTPRYLIKTRGQQVTLSCSPISGHRSVSWYQQTPGQGLQFLFEYFSETQRNKGNFPGRFSGRQFSNSRSEMNVSTLELGDSALYLCASSPYRQGPGYEQYFGPGTRLTVT.

The chain employs TRBV9 and TRBJ1-1; D ambiguous. V shed 4 bases and J shed 0 bases, with 10 bases lying between them. Germline CDR1 and CDR2: SGDLS and YYNGEE. This CDR3 region has 14 residues. The CDR3 is CASSPSRMNTEAFF. DNA for the CDR3: TGTGCCAGCAGCCCCTCAAGGATGAACACTGAAGCTTTCTTT.

The chain recombines TRBV28 with TRBJ1-2; 9 bases map to TRBD1. The CDR3 extends over 17 amino acids. Per germline, CDR1 MDHEN and CDR2 SYDVKM. Germline trimming cut 6 bases from V and 0 bases from J; bases unmatched to any gene: 11. The DNA of the CDR3 is TGTGCCAGCAGCCCTTGGACAGGGGATCCCTCTAACTATGGCTACACCTTC. Translated, it gives CASSPWTGDPSNYGYTF.

The gene calls are TRBV28 and TRBJ1-5; D unclear. Germline V gives CDR1 MDHEN, CDR2 SYDVKM. V was clipped by 5 bases and J by 5 bases, with 7 bases between them. CDR3 length: 12 residues. Written as DNA, the CDR3 is TGTGCCAGCAGTCAGGTGGATCAGCCCCAGCATTTT. Residues: CASSQVDQPQHF.

This chain uses TRBV4-1 with TRBJ1-5, with D maybe TRBD1 (6 bases). Germline lookup yields CDR1 MGHRA and CDR2 YSYEKL. The CDR3 has 15 residues. Trimming removed 4 bases at V and 3 bases at J, with 13 bases between. The CDR3: CASSPKDRSNQPQHF. The CDR3 DNA reads as TGCGCCAGCAGCCCAAAGGACAGATCCAATCAGCCCCAGCATTTT.